A single sample is the source of the 15 T cell receptor beta chains below, sequenced in a study of T cells after yellow fever vaccination. Each CDR3 protein gets one entry after TCRdb re-called the 5' RACE reads with MiXCR. The sample carries over 250,000 distinct CDR3 sequences, 5.2% recorded once. Source: CD4+ T cells sorted from PBMCs, taken on the day of the yellow fever booster vaccination. All receptors derive from a young man who received the YFV17D yellow fever vaccine.

This clonotype has a handful of counts. This sequence joins TRBV12-3 or TRBV12-4 and TRBJ1-1, with 10 nucleotides matching TRBD1. With V trimmed by 5 bases and J by 1 base, 4 bases remained unmatched. This CDR3 is 15 amino acids long. The CDR3 nucleotides are TGTGCCAGCAGTCCCGGGACAGGGGCGAACACTGAAGCTTTCTTT. Amino acids: CASSPGTGANTEAFF.

V is TRBV7-6 and J is TRBJ1-4, with a possible D match to TRBD1 (6 bases). The V gene lost 3 bases and the J gene lost 5 bases, with 10 bases spanning the gap. This CDR3 comprises 14 residues. Per the germline V gene, CDR1 is SGHVS and CDR2 is FNYEAQ. DNA for the CDR3: TGTGCCAGCAGCTTCGGTGGACAGAATGAAAAACTGTTTTTT. Translation: CASSFGGQNEKLFF.

The gene calls are TRBV27 and TRBJ1-1, with unresolved D. Germline loops: CDR1 MNHEY, CDR2 SMNVEV (reference sequence). The length of the CDR3 is 17 residues. V was shortened by 1 base and J by 0 bases, with 15 bases between the two germline ends. CDR3 loop: CASSLYGSASMNTEAFF. CDR3 coding DNA: TGTGCCAGCAGTTTATACGGATCGGCGTCTATGAACACTGAAGCTTTCTTT.

This clonotype appeared many times. The chain is built from TRBV5-6 and TRBJ1-1; D is possibly TRBD1 (5 bases). Germline values: CDR1 SGHDT, CDR2 YYEEEE. Trimming left V 4 bases short and J 8 bases short, with 15 bases between. CDR3 length: 13 residues. CDR3 amino acids: CASSPLGRGEAFF. The CDR3 DNA reads TGTGCCAGCAGCCCCCTGGGTAGGGGCGAAGCTTTCTTT.

This clonotype was detected only a few times. The chain is built from TRBV4-3 and TRBJ2-3; 9 nucleotides match TRBD2. The CDR3 is 14 amino acids. Per germline, CDR1 LGHNA and CDR2 YSLEER. Losses at the gene ends were 6 bases for V and 4 bases for J; bases not matched to a gene: 5. This CDR3 is CASRLAGAPDTQYF. The CDR3, as DNA: TGCGCCAGCAGATTAGCGGGGGCCCCAGATACGCAGTATTTT.

The chain couples TRBV7-3 to TRBJ2-3, with D unresolved. The CDR3 runs to 15 residues. Germline CDR1 is SGHTA and CDR2 is FQGTGA. Trimming took off 7 bases at V and 4 bases at J, with 18 bases between the two ends. CDR3: CASTELPDASDTQYF. The CDR3 DNA is TGTGCCAGCACGGAGCTACCAGATGCGTCAGATACGCAGTATTTT.

This clonotype has just a few counts. This chain joins TRBV7-9 and TRBJ2-1; the D gene is possibly TRBD2 (7 bases). Germline V gene sequence: CDR1 SEHNR, CDR2 FQNEAQ (reference sequence). The CDR3 runs to 15 residues. Trimming cost V 2 bases and J 8 bases, with 16 bases left between them. CDR3 sequence: CASSLYLGGRDEQFF. As DNA, the CDR3 is TGTGCCAGCAGCTTATATCTCGGGGGGCGGGATGAGCAGTTCTTC. Full variable domain (remainder filled in from reference TRBV7-9 and TRBJ2-1): DTGVSQNPRHKITKRGQNVTFRCDPISEHNRLYWYRQTLGQGPEFLTYFQNEAQLEKSRLLSDRFSAERPKGSFSTLEIQRTEQGDSAMYLCASSLYLGGRDEQFFGPGTRLTVL.

CDR3 loop: CASSCQDRVGV. The DNA of the CDR3 is TGTGCCAGCAGTTGTCAGGACAGGGTCGGCGTC. V usage is TRBV12-3 or TRBV12-4 and J usage is TRBJ2-7, with TRBD1 matching 8 bases. The CDR3 has 11 amino acids.

In this sample, this clonotype turned up many times. CDR3 region: CASSLGQGLMSSYEQYF. DNA for the CDR3: TGTGCCAGCAGCTTAGGCCAGGGACTCATGAGCTCCTACGAGCAGTACTTC. This chain links TRBV7-2 with TRBJ2-7; a weak D match, TRBD2 (6 bases). This CDR3 spans 17 amino acids. V lost 1 base, J lost 0 bases, and 16 bases lay in between. Germline loops: CDR1 SGHTA, CDR2 FQGNSA.

The chain couples TRBV6-5 to TRBJ2-1; 9 nucleotides match TRBD2. The V gene end was trimmed by 4 bases and the J gene end by 5 bases; junction bases not matched to a gene: 6. CDR1 and CDR2 (germline): MNHEY, SVGAGI. The CDR3 loop spans 15 amino acids. The CDR3 region is CASSSVSGGHNEQFF. The CDR3 region has the DNA TGTGCCAGCAGTTCCGTTAGCGGGGGCCACAATGAGCAGTTCTTC.

This chain joins TRBV7-2 and TRBJ2-5, with 7 bases that match TRBD2. CDR1 and CDR2 from the germline V gene are SGHTA and FQGNSA. Trimming at V came to 5 bases and at J to 2 bases, leaving 5 bases not matched to a gene. This CDR3 spans 14 amino acids. The CDR3 region is CASSPGLVQETQYF. The CDR3 DNA follows: TGTGCCAGCAGCCCCGGACTAGTGCAAGAGACCCAGTACTTC. The complete variable domain, with remaining parts taken from reference TRBV7-2 and TRBJ2-5, reads GAGVSQSPSNKVTEKGKDVELRCDPISGHTALYWYRQSLGQGLEFLIYFQGNSAPDKSGLPSDRFSAERTGGSVSTLTIQRTQQEDSAVYLCASSPGLVQETQYFGPGTRLLVL.

This clonotype was seen ten or more times. This chain uses TRBV7-2 with TRBJ1-1; 7 bases are a match to TRBD1. This CDR3 is built from 13 residues. Germline V gene data show CDR1 as SGHTA and CDR2 as FQGNSA. Trimming at V came to 10 bases and at J to 0 bases, leaving 5 bases not matched to a gene. CDR3 sequence reads: CATRQGLNTEAFF. CDR3 in DNA: TGTGCCACCCGACAGGGATTGAACACTGAAGCTTTCTTT.

This clonotype came up many times. The V and J genes are TRBV15 and TRBJ2-3, with 11 bases fitting TRBD2. The CDR3 consists of 15 residues. Germline V gene sequence: CDR1 LNHNV, CDR2 YYDKDF (reference sequence). Germline trimming cut 3 bases from V and 3 bases from J; bases unmatched to any gene: 2. CDR3 coding DNA: TGTGCCACCAGCAGGACTAGCGGGGAAACAGATACGCAGTATTTT. Translation: CATSRTSGETDTQYF.

The chain combines TRBV7-2 with TRBJ2-5; 8 bases agree with TRBD2. V gave up 5 bases and J gave up 0 bases; unmatched junction bases: 11. The CDR3 covers 17 residues. Per the germline V gene, CDR1 is SGHTA and CDR2 is FQGNSA. The DNA for the CDR3 is TGTGCCAGCAGCCCCCGGGGGGGGGCAGAGAACCAAGAGACCCAGTACTTC. This translates into CASSPRGGAENQETQYF.

The chain is built from TRBV29-1 and TRBJ2-5; possibly TRBD1 for D (5 bases). CDR3 length equals 12 residues. Trimming left V 2 bases short and J 5 bases short, with 9 bases between. Germline V gene sequence: CDR1 SQVTM, CDR2 ANQGSEA. CDR3 loop: CSVERGLETQYF. In nucleotides, the CDR3 is TGCAGCGTTGAAAGGGGATTGGAGACCCAGTACTTC.